Presented here are 27 T cell receptor beta chains from one specimen sequenced in a study of blood T cell repertoires in COVID-19. Libraries were prepared by immunoSEQ multiplex PCR; TCRdb keeps only in-frame clonotypes and omits some of them. The table has about 160,000 clones, more than 70% seen once. The specimen sequenced was PBMCs or T cells enriched from blood (not recorded which). These receptors all stem from a man between 60 and 70 years old who had recovered from COVID-19.

For this clone: The sample has other DNA sequences that encode this CDR3 too. The chain links TRBV11-1 to TRBJ2-7; possibly TRBD1 for D (6 bases). CDR3 length: 14 residues. The germline V gene has CDR1 SGHAT and CDR2 FQDESV (reference sequence). V lost 5 bases and J 7 bases, leaving 18 bases between the germline ends. The CDR3 sequence: CASSLEDRAVEQYF. Written as DNA, the CDR3 is TGTGCCAGCAGCCTCGAGGACAGAGCTGTTGAGCAGTACTTC.

This clone was seen a handful of times. This chain uses TRBV5-4 with TRBJ2-3; D might be TRBD1 (6 bases). CDR1 is SGHNT, CDR2 YYREEE, per germline (reference sequence). Trimming shortened V by 0 bases and J by 4 bases, and 9 bases separated the two germline ends. CDR3 size: 14 residues. The CDR3 is CASSLDQGSDTQYF. The CDR3 region has the DNA TGTGCCAGCAGCTTGGATCAGGGGTCAGATACGCAGTATTTT. Together with reference TRBV5-4 and TRBJ2-3, the CDR3 gives the full variable domain: ETGVTQSPTHLIKTRGQQVTLRCSSQSGHNTVSWYQQALGQGPQFIFQYYREEENGRGNFPPRFSGLQFPNYSSELNVNALELDDSALYLCASSLDQGSDTQYFGPGTRLTVL.

The V gene is TRBV10-3, the J gene TRBJ1-1, with TRBD1 as a possible D gene (6 bases). V was cut by 2 bases and J by 3 bases, with 10 bases left in between. This CDR3 region has 14 residues. Per germline, CDR1 ENHRY and CDR2 SYGVKD. The DNA of the CDR3 is TGTGCCATCAGTGAGACCACAGGGTACACTGAAGCTTTCTTT. This codes for CAISETTGYTEAFF.

The V call is TRBV2, the J call TRBJ2-7, with TRBD1 matching over 7 bases. The CDR3 extends over 16 amino acids. The V segment lost 2 bases and the J segment 2 bases; nucleotides outside the gene matches: 9. In germline, CDR1 is SNHLY, CDR2 FYNNEI. The CDR3 DNA follows: TGTGCCAGCAGTGAAAGGGAGACAGGGTTCACCTACGAGCAGTACTTC. Residues: CASSERETGFTYEQYF.

This sequence joins TRBV5-1 and TRBJ2-7; D gene unclear. Germline CDR1 SGHRS, CDR2 YFSETQ. The CDR3 sequence is 13 residues long. Deletions cut 5 bases from V and 1 base from J, with 10 bases between. The CDR3 is CASSGVTSYEQYF. The DNA of the CDR3 is TGCGCCAGCAGTGGTGTGACATCCTACGAGCAGTACTTC.

The V and J genes are TRBV6-1 and TRBJ1-5; D might be TRBD1 (5 bases). The CDR3 has 13 residues. V gave up 2 bases and J gave up 7 bases, with 9 bases separating them. Germline CDR1 is MNHNS and CDR2 is SASEGT. CDR3 region: CASSESGGQPQHF. The CDR3 DNA follows: TGTGCCAGCAGTGAATCTGGGGGGCAGCCCCAGCATTTT.

V is TRBV2 and J is TRBJ1-3, with a tentative D call TRBD1 (5 bases). The CDR3 runs 14 residues. V was trimmed by 4 bases and J by 0 bases, leaving 7 bases between them. Germline CDR1 SNHLY, CDR2 FYNNEI. The CDR3 region has the DNA TGTGCCAGCAGTGCCAGGGCCTCTGGAAACACCATATATTTT. Translated: CASSARASGNTIYF.

This clone appeared once. V and J are TRBV10-3 and TRBJ2-5; 8 bases are a match to TRBD1. Germline V gene sequence: CDR1 ENHRY, CDR2 SYGVKD. The CDR3 consists of 13 residues. V was clipped by 4 bases and J by 2 bases; unmatched bases: 0. CDR3: CAISGDRQETQYF. The CDR3 nucleotides are TGTGCCATCAGTGGGGACAGGCAAGAGACCCAGTACTTC.

The chain has TRBV9 and TRBJ1-6; tentatively, D is TRBD1 (5 bases). Germline V gene data show CDR1 as SGDLS and CDR2 as YYNGEE. The CDR3 has 16 residues. Trimming left V 6 bases short and J 9 bases short, with 22 bases between. The CDR3 is CASTVGAAPRGSPLHF. The CDR3 DNA is TGTGCCAGCACCGTTGGGGCCGCCCCAAGGGGTTCACCCCTCCACTTT.

The rearrangement links TRBV6-2 or TRBV6-3 to TRBJ2-3; 11 bases are shared with TRBD2. The trim removed 6 bases at V and 1 base at J, leaving 9 bases unmatched. CDR3 length: 17 residues. Germline V CDR1 and CDR2: MNHEY, SVGEGT. The CDR3 spells CASSRGLADGGTDTQYF. The CDR3 nucleotides read TGTGCCAGCAGCAGGGGACTAGCGGACGGGGGCACAGATACGCAGTATTTT.

The V call is TRBV11-2, the J call TRBJ2-2; D perhaps matches TRBD1 (5 bases). Trimming cost V 4 bases and J 5 bases, with 11 bases left between them. Germline loops: CDR1 SGHAT, CDR2 FQNNGV. This CDR3 region has 14 residues. In DNA form, the CDR3 reads TGTGCCAGCAGCTCTACCAGACAGACCGGGGAGCTGTTTTTT. Its translation is CASSSTRQTGELFF.

V is TRBV19 and J is TRBJ2-2, with 9 bases aligning to TRBD2. The J segment lost 3 bases and the V segment lost 7 bases, leaving 3 bases of the junction unmatched. The CDR3 consists of 14 residues. Germline V gene sequence: CDR1 LNHDA, CDR2 SQIVND (reference sequence). The CDR3 reads CASNQRGDTGELFF. CDR3 bases: TGTGCCAGTAACCAGCGGGGGGACACCGGGGAGCTGTTTTTT.

The CDR3 nucleotides read TGTGCCACCAGTGATTCTAGACAGGTGGAAGCTTTCTTT. Translating gives CATSDSRQVEAFF. The chain links TRBV24-1 to TRBJ1-1, with D possibly being TRBD1 (6 bases). This CDR3 is 13 amino acids long. V dropped 2 bases and J dropped 8 bases, with 11 bases sitting between them. Per germline, CDR1 KGHDR and CDR2 SFDVKD.

This clone was seen only a few times. The chain is built from TRBV27 and TRBJ2-2, with 9 positions matching TRBD1. J lost 4 bases, V lost 3 bases, and 12 bases had no gene match. The CDR3 sequence is 18 residues long. Germline CDR1 is MNHEY and CDR2 is SMNVEV (reference sequence). The CDR3 here is CASSLRRGGTGLTGELFF. DNA for the CDR3: TGTGCCAGCAGTTTGCGGCGGGGCGGGACAGGGCTCACCGGGGAGCTGTTTTTT.

V gene TRBV10-1 combines with J gene TRBJ1-3; the match to TRBD1 covers 8 bases. Germline V lookup: CDR1 WNHNN, CDR2 SYGVQD (reference sequence). The ends lost 4 bases at V and 1 base at J; junction bases unmatched: 6. The CDR3 is 16 amino acids. The CDR3 here is CASSGLDRGSGNTIYF. The CDR3 coding sequence is TGCGCCAGCAGTGGACTAGACAGGGGATCTGGAAACACCATATATTTT.

This rearrangement joins TRBV30 to TRBJ1-6; D ambiguous. The V gene lost 5 bases and the J gene lost 9 bases, with 11 bases spanning the gap. This CDR3 comprises 12 residues. The germline gives CDR1 GTSNPN, CDR2 SVGIG (reference sequence). This CDR3 reads CAWFGIGSPLHF. In nucleotides, the CDR3 is TGTGCCTGGTTCGGGATAGGTTCACCCCTCCACTTT.

The chain joins TRBV29-1 to TRBJ2-3, with 8 bases that match TRBD2. Trimming removed 5 bases from V and 0 bases from J; junction bases left unmatched: 4. The V gene's germline CDR1 is SQVTM and CDR2 ANQGSEA. CDR3 length: 14 residues. The CDR3 protein is CSVRLAPSTDTQYF. CDR3 nucleotides: TGCAGCGTTCGACTAGCGCCGAGCACAGATACGCAGTATTTT.

This clone was seen more than once but under ten times. This chain joins TRBV28 and TRBJ1-3, with 10 bases lining up with TRBD1. This CDR3 comprises 16 residues. The germline V gene has CDR1 MDHEN and CDR2 SYDVKM. Trimming at V came to 4 bases and at J to 2 bases, leaving 5 bases not matched to a gene. The CDR3 is CASSSRDRGAGNTIYF. As DNA, the CDR3 is TGTGCCAGCAGTTCAAGGGACAGGGGAGCTGGAAACACCATATATTTT.

In DNA form, the CDR3 reads TGCGCCAGCAGCTTCGAAGGGGGCTCCTATAATTCACCCCTCCACTTT. As protein: CASSFEGGSYNSPLHF. The chain combines TRBV5-1 with TRBJ1-6; D may be TRBD1 (6 bases). Trimming removed 2 bases from V and 0 bases from J, with 9 bases in between. This CDR3 spans 16 amino acids. Germline V gives CDR1 SGHRS, CDR2 YFSETQ.

This clone was detected only a few times. The rearrangement uses TRBV12-3 or TRBV12-4 and TRBJ2-7, with unresolved D. This CDR3 spans 11 amino acids. V shed 4 bases and J shed 7 bases, with 8 bases lying between them. The CDR3 region has the DNA TGTGCCAGCAGTTCATACACAGAGCAGTACTTC. This sequence encodes CASSSYTEQYF.

The J gene is TRBJ2-3, the V gene TRBV7-3; 11 bases fit TRBD2. The V gene's germline CDR1 is SGHTA and CDR2 FQGTGA. The V and J ends lost 4 bases and 4 bases, in that order; junction bases with no gene match: 7. This CDR3 contains 16 residues. The CDR3 bases are TGTGCCAGCAGCTCCACTATAGCGGGAGGGGCAGATACGCAGTATTTT. Amino acids: CASSSTIAGGADTQYF.

This chain uses TRBV9 with TRBJ2-7, with D maybe TRBD1 (6 bases). V lost 3 bases, J lost 7 bases, and 17 bases lay in between. Germline V gene lookup returns CDR1 SGDLS and CDR2 YYNGEE. The CDR3 extends over 14 amino acids. The CDR3 nucleotides are TGTGCCAGCAGCGCTGACCTAGGGACAAATGAGCAGTACTTC. Translating gives CASSADLGTNEQYF.

The CDR3 bases are TGTGCCACCAGCAGCCCTAGGGGAAACACAGATACGCAGTATTTT. It yields the protein CATSSPRGNTDTQYF. The chain carries TRBV24-1 and TRBJ2-3; possible D gene TRBD1, 5 bases. This CDR3 is 15 amino acids long. In germline, CDR1 is KGHDR, CDR2 SFDVKD. Trimming took off 7 bases at V and 2 bases at J, with 15 bases between the two ends.

The J gene is TRBJ2-3, the V gene TRBV18; 13 nucleotides agree with TRBD2. The CDR3 is 18 residues long. The V gene's germline CDR1 is KGHSH and CDR2 LQKENI. The V and J ends lost 2 bases and 1 base, in that order; junction bases with no gene match: 6. The CDR3 is CASSPRTSGSQGTDTQYF. The CDR3 bases are TGTGCCAGCTCACCAAGGACTAGCGGGAGTCAGGGCACAGATACGCAGTATTTT. Supplemented by reference TRBV18 and TRBJ2-3, the full variable domain reads NAGVMQNPRHLVRRRGQEARLRCSPMKGHSHVYWYRQLPEEGLKFMVYLQKENIIDESGMPKERFSAEFPKEGPSILRIQQVVRGDSAAYFCASSPRTSGSQGTDTQYFGPGTRLTVL.

This sequence joins TRBV9 and TRBJ1-1; D possibly corresponds to TRBD1 (5 bases). V lost 4 bases and J lost 6, with 16 bases in between. Looked up from germline, CDR1 is SGDLS and CDR2 is YYNGEE. The CDR3 is 14 amino acids. The CDR3 loop reads CASSPTGLPAEAFF. The CDR3 DNA sequence: TGTGCCAGCAGCCCCACGGGACTGCCAGCTGAAGCTTTCTTT.

The chain uses TRBV9 and TRBJ2-3; D is uncertain. The CDR3 has 15 amino acids. Germline CDR1 is SGDLS and CDR2 is YYNGEE. Trimming pared 3 bases from V and 0 bases from J, leaving 11 bases between. DNA of the CDR3: TGTGCCAGCAGCGCGTCTCCGCAGAGCACAGATACGCAGTATTTT. Protein: CASSASPQSTDTQYF.

The chain uses TRBV4-1 and TRBJ2-1, with 8 nucleotides matching TRBD2. The V gene's germline CDR1 is MGHRA and CDR2 YSYEKL. V shed 3 bases and J 6 bases; nucleotides not matched to a gene: 10. The CDR3 contains 16 residues. The CDR3 is CASSQLIGAGGNEQFF. In DNA form, the CDR3 reads TGCGCCAGCAGCCAGCTAATCGGTGCGGGAGGCAATGAGCAGTTCTTC.